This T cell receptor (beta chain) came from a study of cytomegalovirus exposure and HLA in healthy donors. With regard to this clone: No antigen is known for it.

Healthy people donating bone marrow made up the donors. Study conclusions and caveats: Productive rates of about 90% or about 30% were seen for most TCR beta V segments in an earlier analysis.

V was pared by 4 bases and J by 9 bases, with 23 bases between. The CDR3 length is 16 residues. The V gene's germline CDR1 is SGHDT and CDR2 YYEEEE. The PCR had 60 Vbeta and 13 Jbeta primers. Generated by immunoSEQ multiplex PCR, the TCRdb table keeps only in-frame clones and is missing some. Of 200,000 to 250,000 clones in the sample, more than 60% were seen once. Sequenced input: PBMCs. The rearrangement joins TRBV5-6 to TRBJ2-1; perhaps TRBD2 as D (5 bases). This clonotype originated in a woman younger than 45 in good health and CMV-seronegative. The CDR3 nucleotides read TGTGCCAGCAGCCAGTCCCCAGACGGAGGATTGGGTGAGCAGTTCTTC. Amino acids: CASSQSPDGGLGEQFF.